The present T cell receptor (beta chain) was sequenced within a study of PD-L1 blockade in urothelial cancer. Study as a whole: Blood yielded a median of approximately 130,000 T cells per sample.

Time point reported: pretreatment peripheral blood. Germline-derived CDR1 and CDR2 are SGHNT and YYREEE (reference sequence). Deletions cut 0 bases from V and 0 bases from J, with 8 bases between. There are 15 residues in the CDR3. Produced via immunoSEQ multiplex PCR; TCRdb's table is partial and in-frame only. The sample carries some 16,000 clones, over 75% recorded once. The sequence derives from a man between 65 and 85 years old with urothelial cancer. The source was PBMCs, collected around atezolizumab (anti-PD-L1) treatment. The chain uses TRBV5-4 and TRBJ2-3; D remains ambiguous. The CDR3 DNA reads TGTGCCAGCAGCTTGGATTTCACTAGCACAGATACGCAGTATTTT. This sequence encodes CASSLDFTSTDTQYF. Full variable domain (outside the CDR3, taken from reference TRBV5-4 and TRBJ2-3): ETGVTQSPTHLIKTRGQQVTLRCSSQSGHNTVSWYQQALGQGPQFIFQYYREEENGRGNFPPRFSGLQFPNYSSELNVNALELDDSALYLCASSLDFTSTDTQYFGPGTRLTVL.